Presented here are 30 T cell receptor beta chains from one specimen sequenced in a study of T cell changes during pregnancy in multiple sclerosis. TCRdb's table, derived via immunoSEQ multiplex PCR, lists solely in-frame clones and lacks some. The table lists roughly 87,000 clones, about 93% of them singletons. The sequences come from peripheral blood, collected in the third trimester of pregnancy. The source of these receptors is a female donor in good health, enrolled as a control in a pregnancy study.

The chain is built from TRBV9 and TRBJ1-2; tentatively, D is TRBD1 (5 bases). V dropped 0 bases and J dropped 4 bases, with 13 bases sitting between them. Germline V lookup: CDR1 SGDLS, CDR2 YYNGEE. This CDR3 comprises 15 residues. The CDR3 DNA reads TGTGCCAGCAGCGTAGGTGCCCCTCAGGGCTATGGCTACACCTTC. Amino acid sequence: CASSVGAPQGYGYTF.

V gene TRBV6-5 combines with J gene TRBJ1-1, with 7 nucleotides matching TRBD1. Germline CDR1 reads MNHEY; CDR2 reads SVGAGI. The junction had 4 bases not matched to a gene; V was cut back by 4 bases and J by 5 bases. CDR3 length equals 13 residues. For the CDR3, the DNA is TGTGCCAGCAGTTCACCAGGGGGAACTGAAGCTTTCTTT. This gives the protein CASSSPGGTEAFF.

The rearrangement joins TRBV27 to TRBJ1-5; unclear D gene. The ends were cut back, 6 bases at V and 6 bases at J, with 18 bases in the middle. The CDR3 length is 15 residues. Germline CDR1 and CDR2: MNHEY and SMNVEV (reference sequence). The CDR3, as DNA: TGTGCCAGCAGCATGGAGGCCGGGAGAAGTCAGCCCCAGCATTTT. Translation gives CASSMEAGRSQPQHF.

The J gene is TRBJ1-5, the V gene TRBV2, with TRBD1 identical over 9 bases. CDR3 length: 15 amino acids. Germline values: CDR1 SNHLY, CDR2 FYNNEI. J was trimmed by 0 bases and V by 7 bases; bases with no gene match: 4. The CDR3 sequence is CASTTGGLSNQPQHF. DNA for the CDR3: TGTGCCAGCACGACAGGGGGTCTTAGCAATCAGCCCCAGCATTTT.

This chain connects TRBV4-2 to TRBJ2-1; 9 nucleotides agree with TRBD2. The CDR3 is made up of 14 amino acids. Germline V CDR1 and CDR2: LGHNA, YNFKEQ. Germline trimming cut 5 bases from V and 9 bases from J; bases unmatched to any gene: 8. The CDR3, as DNA: TGTGCCAGCAGCTCGGGACTAGCTGTCCGTGAGCAGTTCTTC. Its translation: CASSSGLAVREQFF.

The DNA of the CDR3 is TGTGCCAGCAGTTACGGCGGGCCGGGCACCGGGGAGCTGTTTTTT. It encodes CASSYGGPGTGELFF. The chain is built from TRBV6-5 and TRBJ2-2; a possible D gene is TRBD2 (5 bases). The CDR3 covers 15 residues. V was clipped by 2 bases and J by 4 bases, with 11 bases between them. Germline V CDR1 and CDR2: MNHEY, SVGAGI.

V usage is TRBV7-8 and J usage is TRBJ2-1; 10 bases are shared with TRBD2. Germline-derived CDR1 and CDR2 are SGHVS and FQNEAQ. The J segment lost 9 bases and the V segment lost 0 bases, leaving 8 bases of the junction unmatched. The CDR3 is 16 residues long. The CDR3 nucleotides are TGTGCCAGCAGCTTAGCGAAAGCGGGAGGGCCGAGTGAGCAGTTCTTC. This gives the protein CASSLAKAGGPSEQFF.

V and J are TRBV6-1 and TRBJ1-2; tentative D call: TRBD1 (5 bases). V lost 7 bases and J lost 0, with 15 bases in between. The CDR3 loop spans 15 amino acids. CDR1 and CDR2 from the germline V gene are MNHNS and SASEGT. Written as DNA, the CDR3 is TGTGCCAGCACTCCTGGACAAGCCTCTAACTATGGCTACACCTTC. Residues: CASTPGQASNYGYTF.

This chain joins TRBV23-1 and TRBJ2-5; unclear D gene. TRBV23-1 is identified as an open reading frame with a role that is uncertain. V was clipped by 0 bases and J by 7 bases, with 6 bases between them. The CDR3 length is 12 residues. CDR3 sequence (DNA): TGCGCCAGCAGTCAATCTTCGAGGACCCAGTACTTC. This translates into CASSQSSRTQYF.

This rearrangement joins TRBV5-1 to TRBJ2-2, with TRBD1 as a possible D gene (6 bases). With 1 base removed from V and 3 bases from J, the gap between germline ends came to 10 bases. CDR1 and CDR2 (germline): SGHRS, YFSETQ. The CDR3 extends over 15 amino acids. The CDR3 loop reads CASSLSRGDTGELFF. In DNA form, the CDR3 reads TGCGCCAGCAGCTTGTCCAGGGGTGACACCGGGGAGCTGTTTTTT.

DNA for the CDR3: TGTGCCAGCAGTTACTCACGACAGTTATACGAGCAGTACTTC. This translates into CASSYSRQLYEQYF. The V and J genes are TRBV6-5 and TRBJ2-7; a possible D gene is TRBD1 (5 bases). The V gene lost 0 bases and the J gene lost 4 bases, with 10 bases spanning the gap. CDR1 is MNHEY, CDR2 SVGAGI, per germline. The CDR3 consists of 14 residues.

This chain joins TRBV5-1 and TRBJ1-1; no definite D call. This CDR3 has 15 amino acids. Germline CDR1 and CDR2: SGHRS and YFSETQ. Trimming left V 4 bases short and J 4 bases short, with 17 bases between. DNA of the CDR3: TGCGCCAGCAGCCCCGACGTCGTAAGGAGCACTGAAGCTTTCTTT. Amino acids: CASSPDVVRSTEAFF.

The chain couples TRBV7-9 to TRBJ2-3, with D possibly being TRBD2 (5 bases). This CDR3 is built from 14 residues. Trimming left V 3 bases short and J 2 bases short, with 9 bases between. In germline, CDR1 is SEHNR, CDR2 FQNEAQ (reference sequence). The CDR3: CASSFGGTTDTQYF. Here the CDR3 DNA reads TGTGCCAGCAGCTTTGGAGGAACCACAGATACGCAGTATTTT.

This clone was seen only once. The chain employs TRBV27 and TRBJ2-3, with 11 bases fitting TRBD2. V was pared by 5 bases and J by 1 base, with 11 bases of the junction left unmatched. The CDR3 totals 18 residues. CDR1 and CDR2 (germline): MNHEY, SMNVEV (reference sequence). The CDR3 protein is CASSKLLAGEGGTDTQYF. The CDR3 DNA reads TGTGCCAGCAGTAAACTACTAGCGGGAGAGGGGGGCACAGATACGCAGTATTTT.

The V gene is TRBV6-1, the J gene TRBJ2-7; the D gene is possibly TRBD1 (6 bases). The CDR3 length is 13 residues. The V gene's germline CDR1 is MNHNS and CDR2 SASEGT. Between the trimmed V and J ends, which lost 5 bases and 4 bases, there was a span of 12 bases. CDR3: CASSPRTVYEQYF. The CDR3 DNA reads TGTGCCAGCAGTCCTCGGACAGTTTACGAGCAGTACTTC.

J is TRBJ2-7 and V is TRBV5-5; possibly TRBD2 for D (6 bases). Trimming removed 1 base from V and 5 bases from J, with 13 bases in between. The CDR3 runs 14 residues. Germline V gene lookup returns CDR1 SGHKS and CDR2 YYEKEE (reference sequence). CDR3 in amino acids: CASSLFPGGNEQYF. The DNA of the CDR3 is TGTGCCAGCAGCTTGTTCCCCGGAGGGAACGAGCAGTACTTC.

The chain employs TRBV6-5 and TRBJ2-2, with D tentatively TRBD2 (5 bases). Germline loops: CDR1 MNHEY, CDR2 SVGAGI. The V and J ends lost 0 bases and 5 bases respectively, with 7 bases between them. CDR3 length: 14 residues. The CDR3 loop reads CASSYSPGTGELFF. The CDR3 DNA reads as TGTGCCAGCAGTTACTCCCCGGGGACCGGGGAGCTGTTTTTT.

The V call is TRBV28, the J call TRBJ2-5, with TRBD1 matching 7 bases. CDR3 length equals 14 residues. V lost 5 bases and J lost 5; bases outside the gene matches: 8. CDR1 is MDHEN, CDR2 SYDVKM, per germline. CDR3 amino acids: CASSPGTVFETQYF. The DNA of the CDR3 is TGTGCCAGCAGTCCCGGGACAGTTTTTGAGACCCAGTACTTC.

This chain's CDR3 is CASSLLAGVWETQYF. The CDR3 DNA is TGTGCCAGCAGCTTATTAGCGGGAGTTTGGGAGACCCAGTACTTC. V is TRBV7-2 and J is TRBJ2-5; 9 bases are a match to TRBD2. The CDR3 length is 15 residues. Germline V CDR1 and CDR2: SGHTA, FQGNSA. The junction had 6 bases not matched to a gene; V was cut back by 2 bases and J by 5 bases.

The CDR3 is CASSEARVGNQPQHF. The CDR3 bases are TGTGCCAGCAGTGAAGCCAGGGTTGGCAATCAGCCCCAGCATTTT. This sequence joins TRBV2 and TRBJ1-5; tentative D call: TRBD1 (5 bases). Germline-derived CDR1 and CDR2 are SNHLY and FYNNEI. This CDR3 spans 15 amino acids. V lost 0 bases and J lost 2, with 8 bases in between.

This clone was picked up one time. This chain links TRBV5-4 with TRBJ1-3; TRBD1 matches at 11 bases. Germline CDR1 and CDR2: SGHNT and YYREEE (reference sequence). V lost 4 bases and J lost 7; bases outside the gene matches: 10. The length of the CDR3 is 16 residues. The CDR3 is CASSLLSGQGANTIYF. The DNA for the CDR3 is TGTGCCAGCAGCCTTCTAAGCGGACAGGGGGCGAACACCATATATTTT.

This sequence joins TRBV13 and TRBJ1-2; 7 bases align to TRBD1. This CDR3 spans 14 amino acids. V lost 7 bases to trimming and J lost 5 bases; unmatched junction nucleotides: 10. CDR1 is PRHDT and CDR2 is FYEKMQ in the germline V gene (reference sequence). In DNA, the CDR3 is TGTGCCAGCAACCTATGGGGACAGATTTATGGCTACACCTTC. This encodes CASNLWGQIYGYTF.

The chain recombines TRBV5-1 with TRBJ2-5; possible D gene TRBD2, 6 bases. Between the trimmed V and J ends, which lost 0 bases and 2 bases, there was a span of 17 bases. Germline CDR1 and CDR2: SGHRS and YFSETQ. This CDR3 has 17 amino acids. The DNA for the CDR3 is TGCGCCAGCAGCTTGGCCTCGGGAGCGGGTCTACAAGAGACCCAGTACTTC. This codes for CASSLASGAGLQETQYF.

This chain links TRBV5-6 with TRBJ2-3; D perhaps matches TRBD1 (6 bases). The CDR3 length is 17 residues. Germline CDR1 is SGHDT and CDR2 is YYEEEE. Trimming stripped 3 bases from V and 0 bases from J, with 17 bases between. The CDR3 coding sequence is TGTGCCAGCAGCTCGAACGTAGACAGGCCGAGCACAGATACGCAGTATTTT. Translated: CASSSNVDRPSTDTQYF.

This rearrangement joins TRBV28 to TRBJ2-3; D perhaps matches TRBD1 (5 bases). Germline V gene lookup returns CDR1 MDHEN and CDR2 SYDVKM. The CDR3 spans 16 residues. V was shortened by 7 bases and J by 0 bases, with 17 bases between the two germline ends. In DNA form, the CDR3 reads TGTGCCAGCAAGGAAATTGGGGCTACAAGCACAGATACGCAGTATTTT. Protein: CASKEIGATSTDTQYF.

The rearrangement joins TRBV15 to TRBJ1-3, with D possibly being TRBD1 (5 bases). The CDR3 sequence is 16 residues long. V was trimmed by 3 bases and J by 0 bases, leaving 12 bases between them. Germline CDR1 LNHNV, CDR2 YYDKDF (reference sequence). As DNA, the CDR3 is TGTGCCACCAGCAGGGGTGGGGGGAGCTCTGGAAACACCATATATTTT. Amino acids: CATSRGGGSSGNTIYF.

This clone was counted a single time. The chain is built from TRBV5-1 and TRBJ2-7; no clear D. Germline assignment: CDR1 SGHRS and CDR2 YFSETQ. The CDR3 has 16 residues. V was trimmed by 0 bases and J by 8 bases, leaving 21 bases between them. This CDR3 reads CASSLGQLSNPQQQYF. The CDR3 DNA sequence: TGCGCCAGCAGCTTGGGGCAACTAAGCAACCCTCAACAGCAGTACTTC.

The CDR3 region is CASSLSGRWTKNIQYF. CDR3 DNA: TGCGCCAGCAGCCTTAGCGGGAGATGGACCAAAAACATTCAGTACTTC. J is TRBJ2-4 and V is TRBV4-1; 9 bases align to TRBD2. CDR3 length: 16 residues. Germline CDR1 MGHRA, CDR2 YSYEKL. Unmatched junction bases numbered 6, after V lost 4 bases and J lost 2 bases.

The chain joins TRBV9 to TRBJ1-1; maybe TRBD1 (6 bases). Germline-derived CDR1 and CDR2 are SGDLS and YYNGEE. The CDR3 is 15 residues long. The V end lost 0 bases, the J end lost 1 base, and 10 bases lay between the germline ends. The CDR3 DNA follows: TGTGCCAGCAGCGTAGCCTTGACAGGGAACACTGAAGCTTTCTTT. This encodes CASSVALTGNTEAFF.

J is TRBJ2-3 and V is TRBV7-2, with D possibly matching TRBD1 (6 bases). The germline V gene has CDR1 SGHTA and CDR2 FQGNSA. The CDR3 totals 14 residues. Trimming stripped 7 bases from V and 3 bases from J, with 14 bases between. The CDR3 loop is CASTRTGFTDTQYF. DNA for the CDR3: TGTGCCAGCACTCGTACAGGGTTTACAGATACGCAGTATTTT.